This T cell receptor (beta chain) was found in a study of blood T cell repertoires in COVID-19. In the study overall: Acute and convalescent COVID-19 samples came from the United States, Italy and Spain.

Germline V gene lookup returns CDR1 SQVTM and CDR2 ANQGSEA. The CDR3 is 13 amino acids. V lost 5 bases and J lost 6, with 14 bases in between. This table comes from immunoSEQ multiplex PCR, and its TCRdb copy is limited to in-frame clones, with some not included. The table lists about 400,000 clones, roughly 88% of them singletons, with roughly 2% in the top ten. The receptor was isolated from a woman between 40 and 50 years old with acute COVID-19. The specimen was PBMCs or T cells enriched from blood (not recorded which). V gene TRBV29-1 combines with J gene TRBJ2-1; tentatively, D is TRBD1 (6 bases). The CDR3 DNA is TGCAGCGTTCAACGACAGGCGGGCAATGAGCAGTTCTTC. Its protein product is CSVQRQAGNEQFF.